The source of this T cell receptor beta chain is a study of neurological immune-mediated disorders (dated by TCRdb to the late 2010s). For the wider study: Using UMI-based sequencing, the study compared peripheral blood TCR-beta repertoires from patients with HTLV-I-associated myelopathy (HAM/TSP), patients with multiple sclerosis, and healthy controls. The cohort was made up of some 70 subjects, consisting of around 15 HAM/TSP patients, 35 or so multiple sclerosis patients and approximately 20 healthy controls. The roughly 110 TCR-beta libraries covered PBMC samples along with longitudinal samples, technical triplicates, and paired sorted CD4+ and CD8+ T-cell subsets. Study-level results and caveats: TCR clonal expansion was greatest in HAM/TSP patients and smallest in MS patients, who ranked below even healthy controls. Expanded clones from different subjects shared no identical CDR3 amino acid sequences, which suggests that TCR-beta repertoires were private in all groups.

For the unsorted PBMC libraries, 2 million PBMCs were stored in RNAlater at -80 degrees C until RNA extraction and were used to generate the libraries. PBMCs were separated from peripheral blood using Ficoll-Hypaque density gradient centrifugation and then cryopreserved in liquid nitrogen. To synthesize cDNA, template-switch 5'RACE was performed with a primer carrying a 10-nucleotide random unique molecular identifier so that each TCR transcript was tagged. Every sequencing run covered 15-18 subjects and yielded more than 160 million TCR-beta sequences. Total RNA was extracted with the RNeasy kit. TCR-beta VDJ regions were amplified with primers for the TCR constant region and the 5'RACE anchor, using the KAPA Real-time Library Amplification kit. A first PCR added sample indexes and Illumina adaptors, and a second PCR then raised library yield. After purification with Ampure beads, the TCR product of roughly 650 bp was size-selected on a 2% E-gel SizeSelection system. Before pooling, library quality was checked on a Bioanalyzer, concentration was measured with Qubit, and libraries were quantified with the Kapa Library Quantification kit. Libraries were sequenced paired-end 2 x 150 bp on an Illumina HiSeq 2500. To increase sequence diversity, roughly 24-32% phiX was spiked into each library pool. From the authors' description of their analysis: The UMI-based MiGEC pipeline processed quality-filtered reads and removed over 80% of raw TCR sequences during error correction. IMGT germline references were used for aligning VDJ genes, and each clonotype was defined as a unique CDR3 amino acid sequence together with its V-J genes. Clonal expansion, Shannon diversity and CDR3 relatedness were evaluated with VDJtools (CalcPairwiseDistances, ClusterSamples), while phylogenetic trees were built in CLCbio workbench. A clone was classed as expanded if it had 8 or more unique UMIs, a cutoff based on coefficient-of-variation modelling across technical triplicates. The public reads were reanalyzed by TCRdb: fastp trimming at Q25, MiXCR alignment, in-frame beta chains only. One record per CDR3 amino acid sequence lists the most common genes and DNA. The V and J calls were not made by the authors but by TCRdb's processing. This sample is represented by 20,000 or so distinct CDR3 sequences; roughly 13% of them were singletons. Around 16% of the sample comes from the top ten.

Trimming takes 4 bases from V and 2 bases from J, and the germline ends sit 10 bases apart. The CDR3 runs 14 residues from the cysteine to the phenylalanine. Of the read, only the CDR3 DNA is kept; its 42 bases are in frame from base 1. CDR1 and CDR2 are drawn from the germline V gene (reference sequence): LGHDT, YNNKEL. This clonotype showed up many times. Its antigen remains unidentified. Base qualities are missing; no much larger clone stands one base away. The sample consisted of PBMCs. The receptor chain draws on TRBV3-1 and TRBJ2-3, with an unclear D gene assignment. The origin of this receptor is a middle-aged woman with HTLV-1-associated myelopathy (HAM/TSP). The CDR3 in this case is CASSLFRDTDTQYF. In nucleotide form, the sequence is TGTGCCAGCAGCCTTTTCCGCGACACAGATACGCAGTATTTT.